These 17 T cell receptor beta chains originate from one sample sequenced in a study of CD8 T cells in ankylosing spondylitis. Each CDR3 protein gets one entry after TCRdb re-called the 5' RACE reads with MiXCR. This table has under 550,000 distinct CDR3 sequences, 25% to 30% appearing once. Study results and caveats: A TCR beta motif of seven or eight highly homologous variants appeared characteristic of ankylosing spondylitis blood.

Their recognized antigens are unknown. The sample taken for sequencing was blood, either unsorted or a sorted T cell fraction (not recorded which). Every receptor here comes from a male donor with ankylosing spondylitis.

The gene calls are TRBV7-2 and TRBJ2-1; D is unresolved. V shed 4 bases and J shed 3 bases, with 4 bases lying between them. The CDR3 consists of 12 residues. CDR1 and CDR2 from the germline V gene are SGHTA and FQGNSA. The DNA of the CDR3 is TGTGCCAGCAGCTGGAACTACAATGAGCAGTTCTTC. This gives the protein CASSWNYNEQFF.

In this sample, this clonotype turned up many times. The chain uses TRBV5-5 and TRBJ1-5, with 9 bases that match TRBD1. The CDR3 spans 18 residues. V was clipped by 0 bases and J by 0 bases; unmatched bases: 7. The germline CDR1 and CDR2 sequences are SGHKS and YYEKEE (reference sequence). The CDR3 spells CASSLDLWDRVSNQPQHF. The CDR3 nucleotides are TGTGCCAGCAGCTTGGACCTCTGGGACAGGGTTAGCAATCAGCCCCAGCATTTT.

The sample holds a few counts of this clonotype. This chain's CDR3 is CASSEYVEAYNEQFF. Written as DNA, the CDR3 is TGTGCCAGCAGTGAATACGTTGAAGCCTACAATGAGCAGTTCTTC. The chain carries TRBV2 and TRBJ2-1, with D hard to call. The germline V and J ends were trimmed by 2 bases and 2 bases, with 10 bases remaining between them. The germline CDR1 and CDR2 sequences are SNHLY and FYNNEI. This CDR3 has 15 amino acids.

This clonotype was seen only a few times. This chain links TRBV12-3 or TRBV12-4 with TRBJ1-1; D is possibly TRBD1 (5 bases). V lost 5 bases, J lost 5 bases, and 15 bases lay in between. The CDR3 extends over 14 amino acids. The CDR3 nucleotides are TGTGCCAGCAGTATGGGACCTAGGGGAACTGAAGCTTTCTTT. Protein product: CASSMGPRGTEAFF.

This rearrangement joins TRBV7-8 to TRBJ2-1, with a tentative D call TRBD2 (6 bases). This CDR3 contains 14 residues. Germline lookup yields CDR1 SGHVS and CDR2 FQNEAQ. Trimming cost V 2 bases and J 4 bases, with 9 bases left between them. The CDR3: CASSLSGRYNEQFF. The CDR3 DNA reads TGTGCCAGCAGCTTAAGCGGGCGATACAATGAGCAGTTCTTC.

The chain links TRBV7-2 to TRBJ2-1; 12 bases match TRBD2. The CDR3 is 16 amino acids. Germline V gives CDR1 SGHTA, CDR2 FQGNSA. J was trimmed by 8 bases and V by 2 bases; bases with no gene match: 7. CDR3 sequence reads: CASSLTSGRPGHEQFF. For the CDR3, the DNA is TGTGCCAGCAGCTTAACTAGCGGGAGGCCGGGGCATGAGCAGTTCTTC. The full variable domain, in which reference TRBV7-2 and TRBJ2-1 provide the parts outside the CDR3, is GAGVSQSPSNKVTEKGKDVELRCDPISGHTALYWYRQSLGQGLEFLIYFQGNSAPDKSGLPSDRFSAERTGGSVSTLTIQRTQQEDSAVYLCASSLTSGRPGHEQFFGPGTRLTVL.

The chain uses TRBV11-2 and TRBJ2-5; perhaps TRBD2 as D (5 bases). This CDR3 spans 14 amino acids. V shed 1 base and J shed 5 bases, with 11 bases lying between them. Germline CDR1 SGHAT, CDR2 FQNNGV. The chain's CDR3 is CASSLGGGWETQYF. As DNA, the CDR3 is TGTGCCAGCAGCTTAGGAGGAGGTTGGGAGACCCAGTACTTC.

The chain employs TRBV6-5 and TRBJ2-1; 10 bases are shared with TRBD2. V trimming: 5 bases; J trimming: 15 bases; junction bases outside the gene matches: 13. The CDR3 length is 14 residues. Germline CDR1 reads MNHEY; CDR2 reads SVGAGI. The CDR3 is CASSIRRTSGNSFF. In DNA form, the CDR3 reads TGTGCCAGCAGTATACGGCGAACTAGCGGGAATTCGTTCTTC.

The chain recombines TRBV5-1 with TRBJ2-5; 10 positions match TRBD1. V lost 5 bases and J lost 5; bases outside the gene matches: 6. The CDR3 is made up of 14 amino acids. Germline values: CDR1 SGHRS, CDR2 YFSETQ. CDR3 sequence: CASRRQGAEETQYF. In DNA form, the CDR3 reads TGCGCCAGCAGGAGACAGGGGGCCGAGGAGACCCAGTACTTC.

In its sample, this clonotype was seen a few times. The chain joins TRBV3-1 to TRBJ1-1; D may be TRBD1 (6 bases). CDR1 and CDR2 from the germline V gene are LGHDT and YNNKEL (reference sequence). CDR3 size: 16 residues. V shed 7 bases and J shed 2 bases, with 20 bases lying between them. The CDR3 here is CASKQGGNLLNTEAFF. The CDR3 DNA follows: TGTGCCAGCAAACAGGGAGGGAACCTCTTAAACACTGAAGCTTTCTTT.

The chain has TRBV10-2 and TRBJ2-2, with a tentative D call TRBD2 (6 bases). This CDR3 has 16 amino acids. The ends were cut back, 6 bases at V and 0 bases at J, with 14 bases in the middle. Germline CDR1 and CDR2: WSHSY and SAAADI. The chain's CDR3 is CASRLRGRSNTGELFF. The CDR3 DNA sequence: TGCGCCAGCAGGTTACGGGGGAGGTCGAACACCGGGGAGCTGTTTTTT.

The CDR3 sequence: CASAPGAGGGEAFF. The CDR3 coding sequence is TGTGCCAGCGCCCCGGGGGCAGGGGGCGGCGAAGCTTTCTTT. This chain links TRBV2 with TRBJ1-1; 8 positions match TRBD1. CDR3 length: 14 amino acids. With 8 bases clipped from V and 8 bases from J, the junction kept 13 bases outside the gene matches. CDR1 and CDR2 (germline): SNHLY, FYNNEI.

A few counts support this clonotype. V is TRBV6-1 and J is TRBJ2-3; TRBD1 or TRBD2 may be the D gene (5 bases each). Per germline, CDR1 MNHNS and CDR2 SASEGT. Trimming left V 2 bases short and J 2 bases short, with 14 bases between. The CDR3 runs 16 residues. CDR3 amino acids: CASSERGRQSTDTQYF. CDR3 coding DNA: TGTGCCAGCAGTGAACGGGGACGCCAGTCCACAGATACGCAGTATTTT.

This rearrangement joins TRBV6-6 to TRBJ2-7, with D perhaps given as TRBD1 or TRBD2 (5 bases each). This CDR3 comprises 12 residues. V lost 8 bases and J lost 3, with 11 bases in between. Germline lookup yields CDR1 MNHNY and CDR2 SVGAGI (reference sequence). The CDR3 protein is CASSGQVYEQYV. The CDR3 nucleotides are TGTGCCAGCTCGGGGCAGGTCTACGAGCAGTACGTC.

This clonotype was found a few times. The V gene is TRBV2, the J gene TRBJ1-2, with no clear D. The CDR3 totals 12 residues. V lost 0 bases and J lost 8, with 7 bases in between. Looked up from germline, CDR1 is SNHLY and CDR2 is FYNNEI. The CDR3 here is CASSEAPGGYTF. For the CDR3, the DNA is TGTGCCAGCAGTGAAGCCCCCGGGGGCTACACCTTC.

The rearrangement links TRBV20-1 to TRBJ2-1, with 12 bases identical to TRBD2. The CDR3 loop spans 17 amino acids. Germline V CDR1 and CDR2: DFQATT, SNEGSKA (reference sequence). The junction had 10 bases not matched to a gene; V was cut back by 0 bases and J by 7 bases. CDR3 coding DNA: TGCAGTGCTAGAGATTTCCGACTAGCGGGAGACGTGAATGAGCAGTTCTTC. It encodes CSARDFRLAGDVNEQFF.

This clonotype was detected a few times. The chain recombines TRBV12-3 or TRBV12-4 with TRBJ2-7; 13 nucleotides align to TRBD2. The CDR3 length is 13 residues. Trimming removed 6 bases from V and 5 bases from J; junction bases left unmatched: 1. CDR3 sequence reads: CASRGTSGNEQYF. The DNA for the CDR3 is TGTGCCAGCAGAGGGACTAGCGGGAACGAGCAGTACTTC.